The 2 T cell receptor beta chains below come from one sample, sequenced in a study of T cell responses to AZD1222 COVID-19 vaccine. Using immunoSEQ multiplex PCR, the repertoire was profiled, and TCRdb retains in-frame clones only, with some absent. Here the sample spans 90,000 to 130,000 clones, 65% to 85% being singletons. The specimen comprised peripheral blood, sampled on day 0 of AZD1222 vaccination. The receptors stem from an adult in good health.

The chain combines TRBV12-3 or TRBV12-4 with TRBJ1-5; D is uncertain. Trimming pared 6 bases from V and 7 bases from J, leaving 10 bases between. The CDR3 runs to 12 residues. The CDR3: CASSTSSQPQHF. DNA of the CDR3: TGTGCCAGCAGCACGTCTTCCCAGCCCCAGCATTTT.

The chain joins TRBV18 to TRBJ2-5, with TRBD1 matching 11 bases. Trimming removed 3 bases from V and 3 bases from J; junction bases left unmatched: 6. Germline values: CDR1 KGHSH, CDR2 LQKENI. The CDR3 is made up of 16 amino acids. The CDR3 reads CASSPPLGQGEETQYF. CDR3 nucleotide sequence: TGTGCCAGCTCACCGCCGTTGGGACAGGGGGAAGAGACCCAGTACTTC.